The 23 T cell receptor beta chains below were found in one sample sequenced in a study of shared clonotypes between healthy human individuals. CD45RO-negative cells were positively selected for CCR7, leaving out terminally differentiated effector memory CD45RA+ cells. Produced via immunoSEQ multiplex PCR; TCRdb's table is partial and in-frame only. The data contain around 2,100,000 clones, about 95% of them seen just once; the ten biggest clones take up less than 1.5%. The sample comprised naive CD8+ T cells sorted from blood. Receptors originate from a young man in good health.

The chain joins TRBV11-2 to TRBJ2-2, with TRBD2 as a possible D gene (6 bases). The germline CDR1 and CDR2 sequences are SGHAT and FQNNGV. Trimming shortened V by 8 bases and J by 7 bases, and 8 bases separated the two germline ends. The CDR3 covers 11 residues. In DNA form, the CDR3 reads TGTGCCAGCCCCGGGGGCGGGGAGCTGTTTTTT. Protein product: CASPGGGELFF.

The chain joins TRBV10-3 to TRBJ2-1, with TRBD2 as a possible D gene (5 bases). V gave up 2 bases and J gave up 8 bases, with 22 bases separating them. The CDR3 is 17 residues long. CDR1 is ENHRY, CDR2 SYGVKD, per germline. CDR3 nucleotides: TGTGCCATCAGTGAGCGGACCCGGCCCGATACTAGAGATGAGCAGTTCTTC. It is translated as CAISERTRPDTRDEQFF.

The chain uses TRBV25-1 and TRBJ2-3; the D gene is possibly TRBD1 (5 bases). The CDR3 loop spans 17 amino acids. The V end was cut by 3 bases, the J end by 0 bases, with 16 bases between. Germline V gives CDR1 MGHDK, CDR2 SYGVNS. CDR3 bases: TGTGCCAGCAGTGAGGTAGGGGTACAGTTCAGCACAGATACGCAGTATTTT. This sequence encodes CASSEVGVQFSTDTQYF.

This clone appeared a single time. This chain links TRBV2 with TRBJ2-1; 8 nucleotides align to TRBD2. CDR1 is SNHLY, CDR2 FYNNEI, per germline. CDR3 size: 15 residues. After removal of 2 bases from V and 2 bases from J, the junction contained 2 bases not matched to a gene. The CDR3: CASSENSGAYNEQFF. Written as DNA, the CDR3 is TGTGCCAGCAGTGAAAATAGCGGGGCCTACAATGAGCAGTTCTTC.

The gene calls are TRBV28 and TRBJ2-3; D remains unclear. This CDR3 spans 10 amino acids. From germline, CDR1 is MDHEN and CDR2 SYDVKM. V shed 9 bases and J shed 5 bases, with 6 bases lying between them. The CDR3 here is CASTGDTQYF. Written as DNA, the CDR3 is TGTGCCAGTACTGGAGATACGCAGTATTTT.

The chain carries TRBV4-1 and TRBJ2-7; perhaps TRBD1 as D (6 bases). Germline V gene lookup returns CDR1 MGHRA and CDR2 YSYEKL. The CDR3 contains 15 residues. Trimming stripped 0 bases from V and 5 bases from J, with 14 bases between. CDR3 DNA: TGCGCCAGCAGCCAAGATCAGAGACAGGCCCACGAGCAGTACTTC. Translating gives CASSQDQRQAHEQYF.

This clone was found once. The gene calls are TRBV7-9 and TRBJ2-2; no firm D call. Trimming removed 1 base from V and 0 bases from J, with 9 bases in between. This CDR3 comprises 16 residues. CDR1 is SEHNR, CDR2 FQNEAQ, per germline (reference sequence). CDR3 protein: CASSLVADPNTGELFF. The CDR3 DNA sequence: TGTGCCAGCAGCTTAGTCGCAGATCCGAACACCGGGGAGCTGTTTTTT.

The CDR3 nucleotides read TGTGCCAGCCGGGACAGCGCTTCCTACGAGCAGTACTTC. Residues: CASRDSASYEQYF. V gene TRBV6-1 combines with J gene TRBJ2-7; TRBD1 agrees at 7 bases. The CDR3 extends over 13 amino acids. Looked up from germline, CDR1 is MNHNS and CDR2 is SASEGT. The trim removed 8 bases at V and 1 base at J, leaving 5 bases unmatched.

V and J are TRBV13 and TRBJ2-7; possibly TRBD1 for D (6 bases). There are 13 residues in the CDR3. Trimming took off 4 bases at V and 6 bases at J, with 13 bases between the two ends. Germline CDR1 reads PRHDT; CDR2 reads FYEKMQ (reference sequence). CDR3: CASSYGTSPEQYF. The CDR3 region has the DNA TGTGCCAGCAGCTACGGGACATCACCCGAGCAGTACTTC.

Comments on this clone: Other DNA sequences of this sample code for an identical CDR3. This chain connects TRBV27 to TRBJ1-5; D is unresolved. The CDR3 is 14 residues long. Trimming removed 0 bases at V and 1 base at J, with 4 bases between. CDR1 is MNHEY and CDR2 is SMNVEV in the germline V gene (reference sequence). The CDR3 here is CASSLSLSNQPQHF. The CDR3 region has the DNA TGTGCCAGCAGTTTATCTCTGAGCAATCAGCCCCAGCATTTT.

This clone came up once. V and J are TRBV21-1 and TRBJ1-2. TRBV21-1 is designated a pseudogene. The CDR3 is 15 amino acids. CDR3 sequence reads: CASTLRGGGNYGYTF. The CDR3 DNA reads TGTGCCAGCACCCTGCGAGGGGGAGGAAACTATGGCTACACCTTC.

The V and J genes are TRBV7-9 and TRBJ1-2; 8 bases align to TRBD1. The germline CDR1 and CDR2 sequences are SEHNR and FQNEAQ (reference sequence). The V segment lost 6 bases and the J segment 8 bases; nucleotides outside the gene matches: 5. This CDR3 is 12 amino acids long. CDR3 coding DNA: TGTGCCAGCAGGGCGGACAGGGACGGCTACACCTTC. The encoded protein is CASRADRDGYTF. The full variable domain, with the rest looked up from reference TRBV7-9 and TRBJ1-2, is DTGVSQNPRHKITKRGQNVTFRCDPISEHNRLYWYRQTLGQGPEFLTYFQNEAQLEKSRLLSDRFSAERPKGSFSTLEIQRTEQGDSAMYLCASRADRDGYTFGSGTRLTVV.

This chain connects TRBV2 to TRBJ1-4, with TRBD1 as a possible D gene (5 bases). The CDR3 spans 14 residues. Germline CDR1 is SNHLY and CDR2 is FYNNEI. V shed 7 bases and J shed 6 bases, with 15 bases lying between them. CDR3 bases: TGTGCCAGCATTCACAGGTGGAGGGATGAAAAACTGTTTTTT. It translates to CASIHRWRDEKLFF. The variable domain in full, completed from reference TRBV2 and TRBJ1-4, reads EPEVTQTPSHQVTQMGQEVILRCVPISNHLYFYWYRQILGQKVEFLVSFYNNEISEKSEIFDDQFSVERPDGSNFTLKIRSTKLEDSAMYFCASIHRWRDEKLFFGSGTQLSVL.

The V call is TRBV19, the J call TRBJ2-7; no reliable D call. The V gene's germline CDR1 is LNHDA and CDR2 SQIVND (reference sequence). Trimming shortened V by 0 bases and J by 1 base, and 13 bases separated the two germline ends. This CDR3 is built from 16 residues. As DNA, the CDR3 is TGTGCCAGTAGTATAGATTCGGAATCGCCGTCCTACGAGCAGTACTTC. Its protein is CASSIDSESPSYEQYF. The full variable domain, its missing parts supplied by reference TRBV19 and TRBJ2-7, is DGGITQSPKYLFRKEGQNVTLSCEQNLNHDAMYWYRQDPGQGLRLIYYSQIVNDFQKGDIAEGYSVSREKKESFPLTVTSAQKNPTAFYLCASSIDSESPSYEQYFGPGTRLTVT.

This clone occurred once. The chain links TRBV2 to TRBJ2-3; possibly TRBD1 for D (7 bases). CDR3 length equals 15 residues. V dropped 6 bases and J dropped 6 bases, with 19 bases sitting between them. The V gene's germline CDR1 is SNHLY and CDR2 FYNNEI. The CDR3 reads CASRPTGEERDTQYF. In DNA form, the CDR3 reads TGTGCCAGCAGGCCAACAGGGGAGGAGCGGGATACGCAGTATTTT. The whole variable domain, filled in from reference TRBV2 and TRBJ2-3, reads EPEVTQTPSHQVTQMGQEVILRCVPISNHLYFYWYRQILGQKVEFLVSFYNNEISEKSEIFDDQFSVERPDGSNFTLKIRSTKLEDSAMYFCASRPTGEERDTQYFGPGTRLTVL.

This CDR3 reads CASSSALGTPPPEQYF. For the CDR3, the DNA is TGTGCCAGCAGCTCCGCCCTGGGGACACCTCCCCCGGAGCAGTACTTC. The chain uses TRBV7-9 and TRBJ2-7, with TRBD1 as a possible D gene (6 bases). V shed 4 bases and J shed 7 bases, with 23 bases lying between them. This CDR3 is built from 16 residues. Germline V gene sequence: CDR1 SEHNR, CDR2 FQNEAQ (reference sequence).

As to this clone: Other DNA sequences from this sample encode an identical CDR3 as well. The V call is TRBV9, the J call TRBJ2-2; no definite D call. Trimming cost V 3 bases and J 4 bases, with 7 bases left between them. In germline, CDR1 is SGDLS, CDR2 YYNGEE. The CDR3 has 13 amino acids. CDR3 amino acids: CASSAGLTGELFF. The CDR3 coding sequence is TGTGCCAGCAGCGCCGGTCTCACCGGGGAGCTGTTTTTT.

The chain employs TRBV4-3 and TRBJ2-7; 7 nucleotides match TRBD2. There are 16 residues in the CDR3. The V gene's germline CDR1 is LGHNA and CDR2 YSLEER. V lost 1 base, J lost 0 bases, and 6 bases stayed unmatched. This CDR3 is CASSQVAGVSSYEQYF. In DNA, the CDR3 is TGCGCCAGCAGCCAAGTTGCGGGGGTCAGCTCCTACGAGCAGTACTTC.

The chain employs TRBV14 and TRBJ1-6; no clear D. Trimming took 1 base from V and 3 from J, leaving 13 bases between them. The CDR3 spans 17 residues. Germline CDR1 and CDR2: SGHDN and FVKESK. The CDR3 DNA reads as TGTGCCAGCAGCCAAGCCTCATCAACTTACTATAATTCACCCCTCCACTTT. This sequence encodes CASSQASSTYYNSPLHF.

This chain connects TRBV6-5 to TRBJ2-7, with 7 bases that match TRBD1. Trimming took 4 bases from V and 6 from J; bases not matched to a gene: 9. CDR1 and CDR2 (germline): MNHEY, SVGAGI. The CDR3 is 14 amino acids. The CDR3 here is CASSFSTGIGEQYF. Here the CDR3 DNA reads TGTGCCAGCAGTTTCTCGACAGGGATCGGCGAGCAGTACTTC.

The rearrangement links TRBV4-3 to TRBJ2-1, with TRBD1 as a possible D gene (5 bases). Trimming took off 4 bases at V and 8 bases at J, with 15 bases between the two ends. This CDR3 has 14 residues. Per the germline V gene, CDR1 is LGHNA and CDR2 is YSLEER. The CDR3 DNA reads as TGCGCCAGCAGCCCCTCCCAGGGTAGGGATGAGCAGTTCTTC. Translated, it gives CASSPSQGRDEQFF.

The V and J genes are TRBV15 and TRBJ1-1, with D possibly matching TRBD1 (5 bases). Trimming cost V 3 bases and J 4 bases, with 12 bases left between them. Germline lookup yields CDR1 LNHNV and CDR2 YYDKDF (reference sequence). CDR3 size: 14 residues. CDR3 loop: CATSRGDLSTEAFF. The CDR3 region has the DNA TGTGCCACCAGCAGGGGGGACTTGAGCACTGAAGCTTTCTTT.

The chain combines TRBV7-8 with TRBJ1-2, with TRBD1 identical over 7 bases. CDR1 and CDR2 from the germline V gene are SGHVS and FQNEAQ. The CDR3 is made up of 14 amino acids. With V trimmed by 4 bases and J by 6 bases, 8 bases remained unmatched. CDR3 residues: CASSYLTGTNGYTF. DNA for the CDR3: TGTGCCAGCAGCTATCTGACAGGGACAAATGGCTACACCTTC.